Below are 26 T cell receptor beta chains sequenced from a single sample in a study of shared clonotypes between healthy human individuals. CD8 cells regarded as naive lacked CD45RO, were positively chosen for CCR7, and omitted terminally differentiated effector memory CD45RA+ cells. Sequencing was performed with immunoSEQ multiplex PCR; in TCRdb, only in-frame clones are kept and a portion is missing. The sample has about 2,200,000 clones, around 93% seen once; the top ten hold under 2%. The sample consisted of naive CD8+ T cells from PBMCs. These receptors all come from a man between 18 and 35 years old in good health. Some clones in this sample may be carry-over from other donors' samples.

V and J are TRBV9 and TRBJ2-1; D possibly corresponds to TRBD2 (5 bases). The length of the CDR3 is 17 residues. Trimming took 2 bases from V and 0 from J, leaving 15 bases between them. Germline CDR1 is SGDLS and CDR2 is YYNGEE. The CDR3 DNA reads TGTGCCAGCAGCGTGAGCAGGTTTACTAGCTCCTACAATGAGCAGTTCTTC. It codes for CASSVSRFTSSYNEQFF.

This chain's CDR3 is CASSTLAGGDYDEQFF. In DNA, the CDR3 is TGTGCCAGCAGTACACTAGCGGGAGGGGACTATGATGAGCAGTTCTTC. The J gene is TRBJ2-1, the V gene TRBV27, with 13 bases identical to TRBD2. Germline V CDR1 and CDR2: MNHEY, SMNVEV (reference sequence). This CDR3 has 16 residues. V shed 5 bases and J 8 bases; nucleotides not matched to a gene: 9.

The rearrangement links TRBV28 to TRBJ2-5, with D perhaps being TRBD1 or TRBD2 (5 bases each). The CDR3 has 18 amino acids. The germline V gene has CDR1 MDHEN and CDR2 SYDVKM. Trimming stripped 4 bases from V and 1 base from J, with 22 bases between. CDR3 nucleotide sequence: TGTGCCAGCAGTTCGCATACCCAGTTATGGGGACGCCAAGAGACCCAGTACTTC. Translating it yields CASSSHTQLWGRQETQYF.

This clone was seen a single time. This chain uses TRBV11-3 with TRBJ2-5, with 11 bases lining up with TRBD1. The V gene's germline CDR1 is SGHNT and CDR2 YENEEA. V lost 0 bases to trimming and J lost 5 bases; unmatched junction nucleotides: 5. The length of the CDR3 is 16 residues. Here the CDR3 DNA reads TGTGCCAGCAGCTTAGATGGGACAGGGGGGCAGGAGACCCAGTACTTC. It encodes CASSLDGTGGQETQYF.

V gene TRBV27 combines with J gene TRBJ1-5; 10 bases line up with TRBD1. V was pared by 5 bases and J by 6 bases, with 7 bases of the junction left unmatched. The CDR3 totals 15 residues. Germline-derived CDR1 and CDR2 are MNHEY and SMNVEV (reference sequence). CDR3 amino acids: CASSPDRGRSQPQHF. The CDR3 bases are TGTGCCAGCAGTCCTGACAGGGGGCGAAGTCAGCCCCAGCATTTT.

As to this clone: Additional DNA sequences in this sample encode the identical CDR3. This chain links TRBV9 with TRBJ2-1, with 13 nucleotides matching TRBD2. This CDR3 is 15 amino acids long. With V trimmed by 2 bases and J by 7 bases, 3 bases remained unmatched. Per the germline V gene, CDR1 is SGDLS and CDR2 is YYNGEE. The CDR3 bases are TGTGCCAGCAGCGTCGGACTAGCGGGAGCTAATGAGCAGTTCTTC. Protein product: CASSVGLAGANEQFF.

This clone was seen once. The chain recombines TRBV19 with TRBJ1-5, with unresolved D. From germline, CDR1 is LNHDA and CDR2 SQIVND (reference sequence). V lost 5 bases, J lost 0 bases, and 14 bases lay in between. CDR3 length: 16 amino acids. CDR3 residues: CASSGTHGSSNQPQHF. CDR3 nucleotide sequence: TGTGCCAGTAGTGGAACCCATGGATCTAGCAATCAGCCCCAGCATTTT.

This chain uses TRBV4-1 with TRBJ2-5, with D possibly TRBD2 on 6 matching bases. Germline CDR1 MGHRA, CDR2 YSYEKL. Trimming left V 0 bases short and J 1 base short, with 12 bases between. The CDR3 spans 16 residues. The CDR3 bases are TGCGCCAGCAGCCAAGATCGGGGGTCGTCCCAAGAGACCCAGTACTTC. Protein: CASSQDRGSSQETQYF.

The rearrangement links TRBV14 to TRBJ1-2, with D possibly matching TRBD1 (5 bases). Trimming took 1 base from V and 8 from J, leaving 11 bases between them. Per germline, CDR1 SGHDN and CDR2 FVKESK. CDR3 length: 13 amino acids. For the CDR3, the DNA is TGTGCCAGCAGCCAAGCCAGGGTTGGGGGCTACACCTTC. Its translation is CASSQARVGGYTF.

The chain is built from TRBV6-1 and TRBJ2-7, with D tentatively TRBD1 (6 bases). Trimming removed 0 bases from V and 2 bases from J, with 14 bases in between. This CDR3 contains 16 residues. Germline CDR1 MNHNS, CDR2 SASEGT. CDR3 bases: TGTGCCAGCAGTGAAGCACTAGGGGGAGAGACCTACGAGCAGTACTTC. Translating it yields CASSEALGGETYEQYF.

This rearrangement joins TRBV5-8 to TRBJ1-5; 7 bases agree with TRBD1. CDR1 SGHTS and CDR2 YDEGEE come from the germline V gene. Losses at the gene ends were 0 bases for V and 3 bases for J; bases not matched to a gene: 3. The CDR3 length is 15 residues. The CDR3 bases are TGTGCCAGCAGCTTGGAGGGACAGCTCAATCAGCCCCAGCATTTT. Its translation: CASSLEGQLNQPQHF.

CDR3 residues: CASSGRDRVPPEQYF. CDR3 nucleotide sequence: TGCGCCAGCAGCGGCCGGGACAGGGTCCCCCCTGAGCAGTACTTC. V usage is TRBV5-1 and J usage is TRBJ2-7; 9 nucleotides align to TRBD1. Trimming removed 4 bases from V and 7 bases from J; junction bases left unmatched: 12. This CDR3 comprises 15 residues. The germline V gene encodes CDR1 SGHRS and CDR2 YFSETQ.

The chain joins TRBV10-2 to TRBJ2-7, with D hard to call. This CDR3 contains 11 residues. Trimming stripped 7 bases from V and 3 bases from J, with 7 bases between. Germline V gene sequence: CDR1 WSHSY, CDR2 SAAADI. CDR3 sequence reads: CASTKGYEQYF. For the CDR3, the DNA is TGCGCCAGCACAAAGGGCTACGAGCAGTACTTC.

The CDR3 spells CASSLGARTSSYEQYF. The CDR3 coding sequence is TGTGCCAGCAGCTTAGGGGCTCGCACTAGCTCCTACGAGCAGTACTTC. This chain links TRBV7-6 with TRBJ2-7; maybe TRBD2 (5 bases). CDR1 and CDR2 (germline): SGHVS, FNYEAQ. Between the trimmed V and J ends, which lost 1 base and 0 bases, there was a span of 13 bases. The CDR3 extends over 16 amino acids.

The chain links TRBV10-3 to TRBJ2-1; TRBD2 is a possible D gene (7 bases). Germline CDR1 reads ENHRY; CDR2 reads SYGVKD. The V and J ends lost 0 bases and 1 base respectively, with 16 bases between them. The CDR3 covers 18 residues. The CDR3 sequence: CAISESKGEGLSYNEQFF. CDR3 coding DNA: TGTGCCATCAGTGAGTCGAAGGGGGAGGGCCTTTCCTACAATGAGCAGTTCTTC.

The V and J genes are TRBV27 and TRBJ2-3; TRBD2 matches 11 bases. CDR3 length: 17 residues. The V segment lost 4 bases and the J segment 3 bases; nucleotides outside the gene matches: 9. Germline V CDR1 and CDR2: MNHEY, SMNVEV (reference sequence). The CDR3 bases are TGTGCCAGCAGTTCCTCCGGACTAGCGGGTGCGACAGATACGCAGTATTTT. It translates to CASSSSGLAGATDTQYF.

The chain links TRBV19 to TRBJ1-1; D not resolved. Trimming left V 5 bases short and J 6 bases short, with 13 bases between. Germline assignment: CDR1 LNHDA and CDR2 SQIVND (reference sequence). This CDR3 spans 13 amino acids. The CDR3 reads CASSSGLPSEAFF. The CDR3 bases are TGTGCCAGTAGTTCTGGGTTGCCTTCTGAAGCTTTCTTT.

The rearrangement joins TRBV29-1 to TRBJ2-7, with 8 bases that match TRBD1. The CDR3 runs 14 residues. Germline CDR1 and CDR2: SQVTM and ANQGSEA. The V gene end was trimmed by 7 bases and the J gene end by 0 bases; junction bases not matched to a gene: 8. The chain's CDR3 is CSAAGDRSSYEQYF. The CDR3 coding sequence is TGCAGCGCCGCCGGGGACAGGAGCTCCTACGAGCAGTACTTC.

The gene calls are TRBV7-6 and TRBJ2-6, with D maybe TRBD2 (5 bases). Germline V gene lookup returns CDR1 SGHVS and CDR2 FNYEAQ. The ends were cut back, 1 base at V and 4 bases at J, with 14 bases in the middle. There are 17 residues in the CDR3. The DNA of the CDR3 is TGTGCCAGCAGCTTAGATAGGGAGCGTACCGGGGCCAACGTCCTGACTTTC. This codes for CASSLDRERTGANVLTF.

The chain couples TRBV2 to TRBJ1-3; D not resolved. V gave up 4 bases and J gave up 2 bases, with 12 bases separating them. This CDR3 spans 15 amino acids. Looked up from germline, CDR1 is SNHLY and CDR2 is FYNNEI. The CDR3, as DNA: TGTGCCAGCAGTGTTATGGGGAGGGCTGGAAACACCATATATTTT. This encodes CASSVMGRAGNTIYF.

V and J are TRBV27 and TRBJ2-7, with 7 bases fitting TRBD2. The CDR3 runs to 12 residues. Germline assignment: CDR1 MNHEY and CDR2 SMNVEV (reference sequence). The trim removed 7 bases at V and 7 bases at J, leaving 7 bases unmatched. CDR3 amino acids: CASTGRAGEQYF. The CDR3 bases are TGTGCCAGCACGGGGAGGGCGGGGGAGCAGTACTTC.

This clone showed up just once. The chain joins TRBV18 to TRBJ2-3; D may be TRBD1 or TRBD2 (5 bases each). The CDR3 length is 13 residues. Trimming took off 7 bases at V and 1 base at J, with 9 bases between the two ends. Germline V gene lookup returns CDR1 KGHSH and CDR2 LQKENI. CDR3 nucleotides: TGTGCCAGCTTTGAGGGGCGCACAGATACGCAGTATTTT. Amino acid sequence: CASFEGRTDTQYF.

The chain is built from TRBV15 and TRBJ2-4, with D tentatively TRBD1 or TRBD2 (5 bases each). V lost 1 base to trimming and J lost 8 bases, with 15 bases between them. This CDR3 spans 15 amino acids. Germline V gene lookup returns CDR1 LNHNV and CDR2 YYDKDF (reference sequence). CDR3 nucleotides: TGTGCCACCAGCAGAGCTACCGGGACGAACGACATTCAGTACTTC. Translated, it gives CATSRATGTNDIQYF. Drawing the rest from reference TRBV15 and TRBJ2-4, the complete variable domain is DAMVIQNPRYQVTQFGKPVTLSCSQTLNHNVMYWYQQKSSQAPKLLFHYYDKDFNNEADTPDNFQSRRPNTSFCFLDIRSPGLGDTAMYLCATSRATGTNDIQYFGAGTRLSVL.

V is TRBV6-1 and J is TRBJ2-7; D is uncertain. Trimming stripped 1 base from V and 10 bases from J, with 20 bases between. The CDR3 is 15 amino acids. The V gene's germline CDR1 is MNHNS and CDR2 SASEGT. Here the CDR3 DNA reads TGTGCCAGCAGTGAAGGGACCCAGGTGGGCGGATCCCAGTACTTC. Protein: CASSEGTQVGGSQYF.

The rearrangement joins TRBV28 to TRBJ2-4; D is ambiguous. The germline V gene encodes CDR1 MDHEN and CDR2 SYDVKM. The CDR3 is 12 amino acids. The V end was cut by 5 bases, the J end by 15 bases, with 17 bases between. This chain's CDR3 is CASSTRAPGRYF. Written as DNA, the CDR3 is TGTGCCAGCAGTACCCGGGCCCCGGGTCGGTACTTC.

The rearrangement links TRBV28 to TRBJ2-6; D is ambiguous. The V gene's germline CDR1 is MDHEN and CDR2 SYDVKM. The CDR3 is 15 residues long. The ends were cut back, 1 base at V and 0 bases at J, with 4 bases in the middle. The CDR3 coding sequence is TGTGCCAGCAGTTTATCAGTCTCTGGGGCCAACGTCCTGACTTTC. This encodes CASSLSVSGANVLTF.